This TCR beta chain was sequenced for a study of Ad26.COV2.S vaccination and SARS-CoV-2 variants. The CDR3 is 12 amino acids. Trimming cost V 4 bases and J 4 bases, with 5 bases left between them. Germline loops: CDR1 MNHEY, CDR2 SVGEGT. The repertoire was sequenced with immunoSEQ multiplex PCR; TCRdb's copy has only in-frame clones and lacks some. The sample yields approximately 480,000 clones, around 88% seen once. As for treatment: 15 to 20 received Ad26.COV2.S at low or high dose, single or two shots; about 5 received placebo; per-sample allocation not given. Following the first vaccine or placebo injection, samples were taken on day 63.

V gene TRBV6-2 or TRBV6-3 combines with J gene TRBJ1-5; no definite D call. The sample was peripheral blood, taken in a trial of Ad26.COV2.S vaccine versus placebo. The receptor was isolated from a person aged 18-65 years who received the Ad26.COV2.S COVID-19 vaccine or a placebo. The CDR3 region is CASSWENQPQHF. In DNA, the CDR3 is TGTGCCAGCAGTTGGGAGAATCAGCCCCAGCATTTT.